Shown below are 31 T cell receptor beta chains from a single sample sequenced in a study of blood T cell repertoires in COVID-19. Produced via immunoSEQ multiplex PCR; TCRdb's table is partial and in-frame only. The sample consists of 150,000 to 180,000 clones, about 73% of them appearing once. Sequencing used peripheral blood. These receptors all stem from a man at least 80 years old with acute or convalescent COVID-19.

This chain uses TRBV5-6 with TRBJ1-2; maybe TRBD1 (6 bases). V gave up 6 bases and J gave up 4 bases, with 19 bases separating them. The germline V gene encodes CDR1 SGHDT and CDR2 YYEEEE. The CDR3 has 15 amino acids. The CDR3 DNA follows: TGTGCCAGCAACGCCGGGGCAACACAGGGCTATGGCTACACCTTC. Its translation is CASNAGATQGYGYTF.

The V call is TRBV5-1, the J call TRBJ2-3; no clear D. V dropped 2 bases and J dropped 0 bases, with 13 bases sitting between them. Per the germline V gene, CDR1 is SGHRS and CDR2 is YFSETQ. CDR3 length: 16 amino acids. For the CDR3, the DNA is TGCGCCAGCAGCTTATCAATACAGCATAGCACAGATACGCAGTATTTT. As protein: CASSLSIQHSTDTQYF.

The rearrangement links TRBV6-1 to TRBJ2-6; a possible D gene is TRBD1 (6 bases). The V end lost 4 bases, the J end lost 3 bases, and 25 bases lay between the germline ends. The CDR3 loop spans 20 amino acids. Germline loops: CDR1 MNHNS, CDR2 SASEGT. The chain's CDR3 is CASSAEDLLQGVGGANVLTF. The CDR3 DNA reads TGTGCCAGCAGTGCAGAAGACTTACTACAGGGTGTCGGTGGGGCCAACGTCCTGACTTTC.

The V call is TRBV3-1 (or the pseudogene TRBV3-2), the J call TRBJ2-3; a possible D gene is TRBD1 (5 bases). V was shortened by 4 bases and J by 3 bases, with 14 bases between the two germline ends. Germline CDR1 and CDR2: LGHDT and YNNKEL (reference sequence). The CDR3 has 15 residues. The CDR3 sequence is CASSPQVGRTDTQYF. CDR3 nucleotides: TGTGCCAGCAGCCCCCAGGTGGGGCGTACAGATACGCAGTATTTT.

The chain has TRBV7-6 and TRBJ2-5; 8 bases match TRBD1. CDR1 and CDR2 (germline): SGHVS, FNYEAQ. J gave up 1 base and V 1 base, and 5 bases lay outside the gene matches. This CDR3 contains 16 residues. The CDR3 spells CASSLGLGQGQETQYF. The CDR3 DNA follows: TGTGCCAGCAGCTTAGGATTAGGACAGGGCCAAGAGACCCAGTACTTC.

The chain carries TRBV5-1 and TRBJ2-2; D not resolved. CDR1 is SGHRS, CDR2 YFSETQ, per germline. The V gene lost 0 bases and the J gene lost 3 bases, with 6 bases spanning the gap. The CDR3 is 14 residues long. This CDR3 reads CASSLEPDTGELFF. CDR3 DNA: TGCGCCAGCAGCTTGGAGCCTGACACCGGGGAGCTGTTTTTT. The full variable domain, rest sourced from reference TRBV5-1 and TRBJ2-2, is KAGVTQTPRYLIKTRGQQVTLSCSPISGHRSVSWYQQTPGQGLQFLFEYFSETQRNKGNFPGRFSGRQFSNSRSEMNVSTLELGDSALYLCASSLEPDTGELFFGEGSRLTVL.

J is TRBJ1-5 and V is TRBV18, with TRBD1 matching 7 bases. CDR3 length: 15 residues. V was clipped by 1 base and J by 3 bases; unmatched bases: 3. Germline V lookup: CDR1 KGHSH, CDR2 LQKENI. CDR3 sequence reads: CASSPRQGFNQPQHF. Written as DNA, the CDR3 is TGTGCCAGCTCACCACGACAGGGCTTCAATCAGCCCCAGCATTTT.

This chain uses TRBV21-1 with TRBJ2-7; the table's D call, TRBD1, has no DNA check behind it. TRBV21-1 is marked as a pseudogene. The CDR3 runs to 16 residues. CDR3 in DNA: TGTGCCAGCATGCCTGGTGGACAGCCGGTTACGAGCCTGCAGTACGTC. The encoded protein is CASMPGGQPVTSLQYV.

This clone has a handful of counts. This sequence joins TRBV7-8 and TRBJ2-1; 7 bases fit TRBD2. Trimming at V came to 5 bases and at J to 6 bases, leaving 7 bases not matched to a gene. This CDR3 region has 14 residues. The germline CDR1 and CDR2 sequences are SGHVS and FQNEAQ. The CDR3 DNA reads TGTGCCAGCAGCGGGGGAGGGAGGGTCAATGAGCAGTTCTTC. Residues: CASSGGGRVNEQFF.

This chain joins TRBV19 and TRBJ1-4; a weak D match, TRBD1 (5 bases). Germline V gene lookup returns CDR1 LNHDA and CDR2 SQIVND (reference sequence). The length of the CDR3 is 15 residues. Trimming cost V 1 base and J 7 bases, with 13 bases left between them. The DNA for the CDR3 is TGTGCCAGTAGTATAGGGGAGGGGATCGCTGAAAAACTGTTTTTT. It yields the protein CASSIGEGIAEKLFF. The variable domain in full, completed from reference TRBV19 and TRBJ1-4, reads DGGITQSPKYLFRKEGQNVTLSCEQNLNHDAMYWYRQDPGQGLRLIYYSQIVNDFQKGDIAEGYSVSREKKESFPLTVTSAQKNPTAFYLCASSIGEGIAEKLFFGSGTQLSVL.

The rearrangement links TRBV12-3 or TRBV12-4 to TRBJ1-3; D gene uncertain. The V end was cut by 8 bases, the J end by 4 bases, with 9 bases between. CDR3 length: 12 residues. CDR3 sequence: CASDNYGNTIYF. In nucleotides, the CDR3 is TGTGCCAGCGATAACTACGGAAACACCATATATTTT.

The chain links TRBV30 to TRBJ1-3; possible D gene TRBD1, 5 bases. The V end was cut by 0 bases, the J end by 6 bases, with 12 bases between. This CDR3 contains 14 residues. Per the germline V gene, CDR1 is GTSNPN and CDR2 is SVGIG (reference sequence). The chain's CDR3 is CAWSVTGLVNTIYF. The CDR3 DNA follows: TGTGCCTGGAGTGTAACAGGCCTCGTAAACACCATATATTTT.

The J gene is TRBJ2-5, the V gene TRBV29-1; D is perhaps TRBD1 (6 bases). The germline CDR1 and CDR2 sequences are SQVTM and ANQGSEA. Deletions cut 7 bases from V and 2 bases from J, with 11 bases between. The CDR3 has 12 amino acids. The CDR3 region has the DNA TGCAGCGGAGGACAGATACAAGAGACCCAGTACTTC. Encoded protein: CSGGQIQETQYF.

This clone has only one observation. V is TRBV11-2 and J is TRBJ2-3; a possible D gene is TRBD2 (5 bases). Germline CDR1 is SGHAT and CDR2 is FQNNGV. The V gene lost 1 base and the J gene lost 2 bases, with 10 bases spanning the gap. CDR3 length: 15 amino acids. The CDR3 DNA sequence: TGTGCCAGCAGCTTAGCGGGGTGGGTCACAGATACGCAGTATTTT. Its translation is CASSLAGWVTDTQYF.

J is TRBJ1-4 and V is TRBV7-9; 7 positions agree with TRBD1. This CDR3 is 14 amino acids long. Germline V gene data show CDR1 as SEHNR and CDR2 as FQNEAQ (reference sequence). The trim removed 2 bases at V and 7 bases at J, leaving 4 bases unmatched. The CDR3 nucleotides are TGTGCCAGCAGCTTATTAAGGGACAGTGAAAAACTGTTTTTT. The encoded protein is CASSLLRDSEKLFF.

The V and J genes are TRBV28 and TRBJ2-4; the D gene is possibly TRBD2 (5 bases). The V and J ends lost 5 bases and 0 bases respectively, with 11 bases between them. From germline, CDR1 is MDHEN and CDR2 SYDVKM. The CDR3 is 15 amino acids. For the CDR3, the DNA is TGTGCCAGCAGTGCACTCGGGGTAGCCAAAAACATTCAGTACTTC. This translates into CASSALGVAKNIQYF. Filled out from reference TRBV28 and TRBJ2-4, the complete variable domain reads DVKVTQSSRYLVKRTGEKVFLECVQDMDHENMFWYRQDPGLGLRLIYFSYDVKMKEKGDIPEGYSVSREKKERFSLILESASTNQTSMYLCASSALGVAKNIQYFGAGTRLSVL.

The V call is TRBV7-3, the J call TRBJ1-1; 9 bases line up with TRBD1. CDR3 size: 15 residues. With V trimmed by 5 bases and J by 3 bases, 7 bases remained unmatched. Germline loops: CDR1 SGHTA, CDR2 FQGTGA. CDR3 sequence (DNA): TGTGCCAGCAGCCCGATGGGGGACAGGGACACTGAAGCTTTCTTT. It is translated as CASSPMGDRDTEAFF.

The rearrangement joins TRBV6-5 to TRBJ1-1, with D possibly TRBD1 on 5 matching bases. In germline, CDR1 is MNHEY, CDR2 SVGAGI. The CDR3 sequence is 15 residues long. V dropped 0 bases and J dropped 0 bases, with 8 bases sitting between them. CDR3 sequence (DNA): TGTGCCAGCAGTTACTCAGGGGTTTTGAACACTGAAGCTTTCTTT. This sequence encodes CASSYSGVLNTEAFF.

This clone has a handful of counts. In DNA form, the CDR3 reads TGCGCCAGCAGCGGAGGATACAGGGACGGGGAAAAACTGTTTTTT. Protein: CASSGGYRDGEKLFF. This chain uses TRBV5-1 with TRBJ1-4, with D perhaps TRBD1 (6 bases). The CDR3 totals 15 residues. Trimming pared 4 bases from V and 8 bases from J, leaving 18 bases between. The germline gives CDR1 SGHRS, CDR2 YFSETQ.

The chain has TRBV3-1 (or the pseudogene TRBV3-2) and TRBJ1-1, with TRBD1 matching over 8 bases. Germline CDR1 LGHDT, CDR2 YNNKEL (reference sequence). V lost 4 bases to trimming and J lost 7 bases; unmatched junction nucleotides: 8. The CDR3 runs to 14 residues. CDR3 sequence (DNA): TGTGCCAGCAGCCCCGGACAGGGTTTTGATGAAGCTTTCTTT. The encoded protein is CASSPGQGFDEAFF.

The chain is built from TRBV2 and TRBJ1-5, with D unclear. The V end lost 3 bases, the J end lost 2 bases, and 11 bases lay between the germline ends. Germline V gene data show CDR1 as SNHLY and CDR2 as FYNNEI. CDR3 size: 15 residues. Written as DNA, the CDR3 is TGTGCCAGCAGTGATCAGAGGTCTGGCAATCAGCCCCAGCATTTT. Encoded protein: CASSDQRSGNQPQHF.

The chain carries TRBV10-2 and TRBJ2-5, with D unresolved. Trimming cost V 2 bases and J 0 bases, with 7 bases left between them. This CDR3 comprises 14 residues. Germline loops: CDR1 WSHSY, CDR2 SAAADI. The CDR3 spells CASSEPGHQETQYF. The DNA for the CDR3 is TGCGCCAGCAGTGAGCCGGGTCACCAAGAGACCCAGTACTTC.

The genes are TRBV29-1 and TRBJ1-2, with D unclear. The germline CDR1 and CDR2 sequences are SQVTM and ANQGSEA. V was clipped by 1 base and J by 4 bases, with 4 bases between them. The CDR3 loop spans 11 amino acids. CDR3 in amino acids: CSVEAFYGYTF. The CDR3, as DNA: TGCAGCGTTGAAGCGTTCTATGGCTACACCTTC.

This clone came up a few times. The CDR3 nucleotides are TGCAGCGCCCGGGACAGCAATAACTATGGCTACACCTTC. Its translation: CSARDSNNYGYTF. The chain combines TRBV29-1 with TRBJ1-2, with 7 bases that match TRBD1. There are 13 residues in the CDR3. V shed 7 bases and J 1 base; nucleotides not matched to a gene: 6. Looked up from germline, CDR1 is SQVTM and CDR2 is ANQGSEA. Supplemented by reference TRBV29-1 and TRBJ1-2, the full variable domain reads SAVISQKPSRDICQRGTSLTIQCQVDSQVTMMFWYRQQPGQSLTLIATANQGSEATYESGFVIDKFPISRPNLTFSTLTVSNMSPEDSSIYLCSARDSNNYGYTFGSGTRLTVV.

CDR3 bases: TGTGCCAGCAGCTTTACAGGGGGTGGTAACTATGGCTACACCTTC. Its translation: CASSFTGGGNYGYTF. The rearrangement joins TRBV5-5 to TRBJ1-2, with 8 bases identical to TRBD1. V dropped 2 bases and J dropped 1; count of bases not matched to a gene: 4. CDR1 and CDR2 from the germline V gene are SGHKS and YYEKEE (reference sequence). The CDR3 is made up of 15 amino acids.

The rearrangement links TRBV5-1 to TRBJ1-3; D gene unclear. The germline gives CDR1 SGHRS, CDR2 YFSETQ. The CDR3 length is 15 residues. V dropped 0 bases and J dropped 4 bases, with 11 bases sitting between them. The CDR3 here is CASSLDGFSGNTIYF. The CDR3 bases are TGCGCCAGCAGCTTGGACGGGTTTTCGGGAAACACCATATATTTT.

V gene TRBV27 combines with J gene TRBJ2-7; TRBD1 aligns across 7 bases. The J segment lost 3 bases and the V segment lost 3 bases, leaving 8 bases of the junction unmatched. Germline V gives CDR1 MNHEY, CDR2 SMNVEV (reference sequence). The CDR3 is 15 amino acids. The CDR3 here is CASSLARDSVYEQYF. CDR3 DNA sequence: TGTGCCAGCAGTTTGGCTCGGGACAGTGTCTACGAGCAGTACTTC.

The genes are TRBV10-3 and TRBJ2-2; 9 bases are shared with TRBD1. The CDR3 sequence is 13 residues long. In germline, CDR1 is ENHRY, CDR2 SYGVKD. The V gene end was trimmed by 11 bases and the J gene end by 1 base; junction bases not matched to a gene: 2. CDR3 in amino acids: CAVDRGNTGELFF. In DNA, the CDR3 is TGTGCCGTGGACAGGGGGAACACCGGGGAGCTGTTTTTT.

The gene calls are TRBV2 and TRBJ2-6; TRBD2 matches 7 bases. Germline values: CDR1 SNHLY, CDR2 FYNNEI. Losses at the gene ends were 7 bases for V and 5 bases for J; bases not matched to a gene: 8. The CDR3 spans 15 residues. In DNA form, the CDR3 reads TGTGCCAGCACCGGGGGGTCTGTTTGGGCCAACGTCCTGACTTTC. This gives the protein CASTGGSVWANVLTF.

V gene TRBV3-1 (or the pseudogene TRBV3-2) combines with J gene TRBJ2-7, with 8 positions matching TRBD2. The V segment lost 3 bases and the J segment 1 base; nucleotides outside the gene matches: 2. Germline CDR1 reads LGHDT; CDR2 reads YNNKEL (reference sequence). The CDR3 runs to 14 residues. The CDR3 DNA follows: TGTGCCAGCAGCCAGACTAGCGCTTCCTACGAGCAGTACTTC. Protein sequence: CASSQTSASYEQYF.

This chain links TRBV6-6 with TRBJ2-2; 13 bases are a match to TRBD2. Unmatched junction bases numbered 1, after V lost 6 bases and J lost 0 bases. Germline CDR1 and CDR2: MNHNY and SVGAGI (reference sequence). CDR3 length equals 16 residues. The CDR3 here is CASSGLAGANTGELFF. The DNA of the CDR3 is TGTGCCAGCAGCGGACTAGCGGGGGCGAACACCGGGGAGCTGTTTTTT.